A selection of T cell receptor beta chains follows, all from one sample in a study of blood T cell repertoires in COVID-19. TCRdb keeps only in-frame clones here, not all; method: immunoSEQ multiplex PCR. The table shows approximately 140,000 clones, with around four fifths occurring only once. Material for sequencing was peripheral blood. All receptors come from a woman in her thirties or forties with active or convalescent COVID-19. Each CDR3 is given with its conserved first and last residue. D genes are given only for firm matches. Expanded clones get a size class; other rows say once, few or many, or leave the size out.

J,size,V,D,DNA,CDR3
TRBJ2-1,-,TRBV4-3,TRBD1,TGCGCCAGCAGCCGAAGAGACAGGGGGATTAGCAGTGAGCAGTTCTTC,CASSRRDRGISSEQFF
TRBJ2-7,few,TRBV4-1,TRBD2,TGCGCCAGCAGCGAGGGACTAGCGGGGTCTAGCTCCTACGAGCAGTACTTC,CASSEGLAGSSSYEQYF
TRBJ2-2,once,TRBV6-5,TRBD1,TGTGCCAGCAGCGTGGACAGGGCGAACACCGGGGAGCTGTTTTTT,CASSVDRANTGELFF
TRBJ1-1,-,TRBV5-1,-,TGCGCCAGCAGCTTGGGACAGATGAACACTGAAGCTTTCTTT,CASSLGQMNTEAFF
TRBJ2-7,-,TRBV30,-,TGTGCCTGGAGTGCAGGGTTGGTTCTTCCCTACGAGCAGTACTTC,CAWSAGLVLPYEQYF
TRBJ1-2,-,TRBV28,TRBD1,TGTGCCAGCAGCTTCCTCCGGGACAGCAACTATGGCTACACCTTC,CASSFLRDSNYGYTF
TRBJ1-5,once,TRBV6-5,-,TGTGCCAGCAGGCTACAGGGTTATGATCAGCCCCAGCATTTT,CASRLQGYDQPQHF
TRBJ2-4,-,TRBV7-6,TRBD1,TGTGCCAGCAGCCGAACCTCCGGGACAGGGCATCGAGAGGACATTCAGTACTTC,CASSRTSGTGHREDIQYF
TRBJ1-5,many,TRBV7-2,-,TGTGCCAGCAGCTTAGCGCCCAGGAATCAGCCCCAGCATTTT,CASSLAPRNQPQHF
TRBJ2-2,-,TRBV11-3,TRBD1,TGTGCCAGCAGCTTAGGGGACAGGGGCCTCGGCGGGGAGCTGTTTTTT,CASSLGDRGLGGELFF
TRBJ1-1,once,TRBV30,TRBD1,TGTGCCTGGGGGCGACAGGGGAGGAACACTGAAGCTTTCTTT,CAWGRQGRNTEAFF
TRBJ2-3,-,TRBV7-2,TRBD1,TGTGCCAGCAGCTTAGGGGGACAGACAGATACGCAGTATTTT,CASSLGGQTDTQYF
TRBJ1-1,-,TRBV15,-,TGTGCCACCAGCAGAGATCTGCCAGGGGTCCTCTTTACTGAAGCTTTCTTT,CATSRDLPGVLFTEAFF
TRBJ1-6,-,TRBV11-2,TRBD1,TGTGCCAGCAGCTTGACAGGGGGTCCCTCACCCCTCCACTTT,CASSLTGGPSPLHF
TRBJ1-5,-,TRBV19,-,TGTGCCAGTAGTATACCCGGAACGGGTCAGCCCCAGCATTTT,CASSIPGTGQPQHF
TRBJ1-1,-,TRBV19,-,TGTGCCAGTCGTGCGGGGAACACTGAAGCTTTCTTT,CASRAGNTEAFF
TRBJ1-1,once,TRBV6-5,-,TGTGCGGTGGCCAGGGAAGTTGGTGAAGCTTTCTTT,CAVAREVGEAFF
TRBJ2-7,-,TRBV1,-,TGCACCAGCAGCCAAAGTAACCCGGGACAGACCTACGAGCAGTACTTC,CTSSQSNPGQTYEQYF
TRBJ1-2,-,TRBV28,TRBD1,TGTGCCAGCAGTTTAGGCGGACAGGAGTACTATGGCTACACCTTC,CASSLGGQEYYGYTF
TRBJ1-4,once,TRBV28,-,TGTGCCAGCTATTCAACTAATGAAAAACTGTTTTTT,CASYSTNEKLFF
TRBJ1-1,-,TRBV11-2,-,TGTGCCAGCAGCCAAGCTACGGGATACACTGAAGCTTTCTTT,CASSQATGYTEAFF
TRBJ2-1,-,TRBV5-1,-,TGCGCCAGCAGCAACGGCCTTAGCCCGACCTACAATGAGCAGTTCTTC,CASSNGLSPTYNEQFF
TRBJ1-1,-,TRBV12-3/TRBV12-4,-,TGTGCCAGCAGTCTTCAGCGGAACACTGAAGCTTTCTTT,CASSLQRNTEAFF
TRBJ1-1,few,TRBV2,TRBD1,TGTGCCAGCAGTGGGGACAGGGGGGCAGCTTTCTTT,CASSGDRGAAFF
TRBJ1-1,-,TRBV28,-,TGTGCCAGCAGCTTGACAGCGGGGTCTGAAGCTTTCTTT,CASSLTAGSEAFF
TRBJ2-3,-,TRBV9,TRBD1,TGTGCCAGCAGCGGATCGGACAGGGATACGCAGTATTTT,CASSGSDRDTQYF
TRBJ2-7,-,TRBV27,-,TGTGCCAGCAGTTTAGAGGGTACCTACGAGCAGTACTTC,CASSLEGTYEQYF
TRBJ2-4,-,TRBV2,-,TGTGCCAGCAGTGAACATCGGAGGAACATTCAGTACTTC,CASSEHRRNIQYF
TRBJ2-1,-,TRBV28,TRBD2,TGTGCCAGCAGCCCGAACTTCGCGGGAGCGATCAATGAGCAGTTCTTC,CASSPNFAGAINEQFF
TRBJ1-2,-,TRBV24-1,TRBD1,TGTGCCACCAGTGATTCCCGTACGACAGGGGGGAGCTATGGCTACACCTTC,CATSDSRTTGGSYGYTF
TRBJ1-3,once,TRBV28,TRBD1,TGTGCCAGCAGTTTGCAGGGGGCGGGAGGAAACACCATATATTTT,CASSLQGAGGNTIYF
TRBJ2-6,once,TRBV6-1,-,TGTGCCAGCAGTGAAGCTAGTGCTGGGGCCAACGTCCTGACTTTC,CASSEASAGANVLTF
TRBJ2-1,-,TRBV2,TRBD1,TGTGCCAGCAGAACAGGACAGGGGCGATCCGGCTCCTACAATGAGCAGTTCTTC,CASRTGQGRSGSYNEQFF
TRBJ2-1,-,TRBV7-9,-,TGTGCCAGCAGCTTAGTGGAGGCGCGTTCCTACAATGAGCAGTTCTTC,CASSLVEARSYNEQFF
TRBJ1-3,-,TRBV11-3,-,TGTGCCAGCAGCTTAGGTTCCGCTGGAAACACCATATATTTT,CASSLGSAGNTIYF
TRBJ1-6,-,TRBV12-3/TRBV12-4,TRBD1,TGTGCCAGCAGTTTTCGGGACAGGTCACCCCTCCACTTT,CASSFRDRSPLHF
TRBJ1-4,-,TRBV10-3,TRBD1,TGTGCCAGTAGACAGGGGGATGAAAAACTGTTTTTT,CASRQGDEKLFF
TRBJ1-2,-,TRBV3-1/TRBV3-2,TRBD1,TGTGCCAGCAGCTTAAGTAGGGCAGGGACAGCCGGCCCTTCTAACTATGGCTACACCTTC,CASSLSRAGTAGPSNYGYTF
TRBJ2-6,-,TRBV5-1,-,TGCGCCAGCAGCTCCAGCCGGGACACGGAGGCTAACTCTGGGGCCAACGTCCTGACTTTC,CASSSSRDTEANSGANVLTF
TRBJ2-7,-,TRBV9,-,TGTGCCAGCGGACGGGACATTGAGTTCGTCGGCGAGCAGTACTTC,CASGRDIEFVGEQYF
TRBJ2-3,-,TRBV9,-,TGTGCCAGCAGCTCCGCGGGGTATACGCAGTATTTT,CASSSAGYTQYF
TRBJ2-2,-,TRBV28,-,TGTGCCAGCAGTCCCCGGGCCGGGGGAGGGGGAAACACCGGGGAGCTGTTTTTT,CASSPRAGGGGNTGELFF
TRBJ1-3,-,TRBV29-1,TRBD1,TGCAGCGTTGGTAGGGGGCAAGGAGGTGGAAACACCATATATTTT,CSVGRGQGGGNTIYF
TRBJ1-3,-,TRBV6-1,TRBD1,TGTGCCAGCAGTGGGGGGGGACAGGGCTCTGGAAACACCATATATTTT,CASSGGGQGSGNTIYF
TRBJ2-3,-,TRBV9,-,TGTGCCAGCAGCGTAGTCCAGGACAGAGGCACAGATACGCAGTATTTT,CASSVVQDRGTDTQYF
TRBJ2-7,-,TRBV6-5,TRBD1,TGTGCCAGCAGTTCTGGGACAGGGCCCCTCAACGAGCAGTACTTC,CASSSGTGPLNEQYF
TRBJ2-7,-,TRBV21-1,-,TGTGCCAACGTTCGGAGCTCCTACGAGCAGTACTTC,CANVRSSYEQYF
TRBJ2-3,-,TRBV19,-,TGTGCCAGTAGTATAGGAGGGCGGAGCACAGATACGCAGTATTTT,CASSIGGRSTDTQYF
TRBJ2-2,-,TRBV5-8,-,TGTGCCACCTCCCAGGAAAGAACGAACACCGGGGAGCTGTTTTTT,CATSQERTNTGELFF
TRBJ2-5,-,TRBV10-3,-,TGTGCCATCAGTGAGCCTTTAACAGAAGAGACCCAGTACTTC,CAISEPLTEETQYF
TRBJ2-7,once,TRBV5-1,-,TGCGCCAGCAGCCGTCGGGATGCCTTAGAGGAGCAGTACTTC,CASSRRDALEEQYF
TRBJ2-7,once,TRBV10-3,TRBD2,TGTGCCATCAGGCCTCAGCGGGAGACCCACGAGCAGTACTTC,CAIRPQRETHEQYF